These 3 T cell receptor beta chains came from one sample sequenced in a study of glioma-infiltrating T cells after dendritic cell vaccination. Described time point: after dendritic cell vaccination, including at tumor progression/relapse. The protocol was immunoSEQ multiplex PCR, while the TCRdb copy is restricted to in-frame clones and leaves out a portion. Of 85,000 to 100,000 clones listed, approximately 75% were seen once; the top ten hold roughly 2.1%. The sample in question was blood, obtained after dendritic cell vaccination. The receptor set was obtained from a human donor with glioblastoma.

The CDR3 reads CASSLQGALDTQYF. CDR3 bases: TGTGCCAGCAGTTTACAGGGGGCGCTTGATACGCAGTATTTT. The chain employs TRBV6-5 and TRBJ2-3; 9 nucleotides line up with TRBD1. J was trimmed by 6 bases and V by 4 bases; bases with no gene match: 5. CDR1 MNHEY and CDR2 SVGAGI come from the germline V gene. This CDR3 has 14 residues.

This clone came up once. V gene TRBV7-9 combines with J gene TRBJ2-7, with a possible D match to TRBD2 (5 bases). In germline, CDR1 is SEHNR, CDR2 FQNEAQ (reference sequence). The CDR3 loop spans 13 amino acids. Trimming cost V 5 bases and J 10 bases, with 18 bases left between them. CDR3 coding DNA: TGTGCCAGCAGCCGCGCCGAGGGATTCCAACAGTACGTC. Translating it yields CASSRAEGFQQYV.

This clone came up once. The rearrangement joins TRBV11-2 to TRBJ2-3; D perhaps matches TRBD2 (5 bases). The ends were cut back, 0 bases at V and 4 bases at J, with 23 bases in the middle. This CDR3 comprises 19 residues. Germline V lookup: CDR1 SGHAT, CDR2 FQNNGV. The CDR3 bases are TGTGCCAGCAGCTTAGAATTGGCCCCTAGCCCGGGTTCGGCAGATACGCAGTATTTT. Translating gives CASSLELAPSPGSADTQYF. Combining the CDR3 with reference TRBV11-2 and TRBJ2-3 gives the whole variable domain EAGVAQSPRYKIIEKRQSVAFWCNPISGHATLYWYQQILGQGPKLLIQFQNNGVVDDSQLPKDRFSAERLKGVDSTLKIQPAKLEDSAVYLCASSLELAPSPGSADTQYFGPGTRLTVL.